The rows below give T cell receptor beta chains drawn from one sample of a study of follicular helper T cells after annual influenza vaccination. Measured with immunoSEQ multiplex PCR; TCRdb has only the in-frame clones, and not every one. Counted here are 7,300 or so clones, roughly 84% occurring once; the ten biggest clones make up 1.6%. The material was CXCR5+ CD38- circulating T follicular helper cells from blood, obtained 7 days after influenza vaccination. Receptors originate from an adult who received the influenza vaccine. Each CDR3 is given with its conserved first and last residue. The order of the fields is D gene, J gene, clone size, CDR3 length, V gene, CDR3 protein, CDR3 DNA. A D gene is named only where the DNA matches it firmly. Only part of the rows carry a size: once, few, many, or a class if the clone is expanded.

TRBD2,TRBJ2-7,-,15,TRBV6-6,CASSSGTSGRNEQYF,TGTGCCAGCAGTTCCGGGACTAGCGGGAGGAACGAGCAGTACTTC
TRBD2,TRBJ2-1,-,16,TRBV5-1,CASSRSGTSGTHEQFF,TGCGCCAGCAGCCGATCCGGGACTAGCGGGACCCATGAGCAGTTCTTC
-,TRBJ1-1,few,12,TRBV2,CASNRELAEAFF,TGTGCCAGCAATCGAGAGTTGGCTGAAGCTTTCTTT
-,TRBJ1-2,-,13,TRBV28,CASSLGGHRGYTF,TGTGCCAGCAGTTTAGGGGGACACCGCGGCTACACCTTC
TRBD2,TRBJ2-2,-,15,TRBV10-3,CAIRIAGPKTGELFF,TGTGCCATCAGAATAGCGGGACCGAAGACCGGGGAGCTGTTTTTT
-,TRBJ1-1,-,13,TRBV7-2,CASSSVGWAEAFF,TGTGCCAGCAGCTCGGTCGGGTGGGCTGAAGCTTTCTTT
-,TRBJ2-2,-,14,TRBV28,CASKGAGDTGELFF,TGTGCCAGCAAGGGAGCAGGGGACACCGGGGAGCTGTTTTTT
-,TRBJ2-3,-,17,TRBV5-5,CASSSLQAGRGSDTQYF,TGTGCCAGCAGCTCATTGCAGGCGGGCCGGGGGTCAGATACGCAGTATTTT
TRBD2,TRBJ2-7,-,15,TRBV11-1,CASSKLAGGVSEQYF,TGTGCCAGCAGCAAATTAGCGGGAGGAGTATCGGAGCAGTACTTC
-,TRBJ1-4,-,15,TRBV19,CASSIQEPGGGKLFF,TGTGCCAGTAGTATACAGGAGCCCGGGGGAGGAAAACTGTTTTTT
TRBD1,TRBJ1-1,few,14,TRBV30,CAWSLTGGRAEAFF,TGTGCCTGGAGTTTGACAGGGGGCAGGGCTGAAGCTTTCTTT
TRBD1,TRBJ1-2,few,12,TRBV19,CASMDRGYGYTF,TGTGCCAGCATGGACAGGGGTTATGGCTACACCTTC
TRBD2,TRBJ2-5,-,14,TRBV29-1,CSVALAGGVETQYF,TGCAGCGTTGCACTAGCGGGAGGGGTAGAGACCCAGTACTTC
-,TRBJ1-2,-,16,TRBV19,CASSSASTVGRVSYTF,TGTGCCAGTAGTAGCGCATCGACAGTAGGGAGAGTTAGCTACACCTTC
-,TRBJ1-2,few,12,TRBV5-5,CASSLWGRGYTF,TGTGCCAGCAGCTTGTGGGGGCGCGGCTACACCTTC
TRBD2,TRBJ2-3,-,16,TRBV28,CASSPAGTSGRNTQYF,TGTGCCAGCAGTCCCGCCGGGACTAGCGGGAGAAATACGCAGTATTTT
-,TRBJ2-7,few,15,TRBV6-1,CASRVGVGATYEQYF,TGTGCCAGCAGGGTAGGGGTTGGCGCGACCTACGAGCAGTACTTC
-,TRBJ1-1,-,13,TRBV6-1,CASTGRGHTEAFF,TGTGCCAGCACAGGACGGGGGCACACTGAAGCTTTCTTT
-,TRBJ2-1,-,17,TRBV21-1,CASSKAGPGGTDNEQFF,TGTGCCAGCAGCAAAGCCGGGCCAGGGGGGACCGACAATGAGCAGTTCTTC
-,TRBJ1-5,-,14,TRBV27,CASSVTGRGQPQHF,TGTGCCAGCAGCGTTACAGGGAGAGGACAGCCCCAGCATTTT
-,TRBJ2-7,-,15,TRBV6-1,CASSEALGRVYEQYF,TGTGCCAGCAGTGAAGCGTTAGGAAGGGTCTACGAGCAGTACTTC
-,TRBJ1-2,-,13,TRBV5-1,CASSLGGEGEYTF,TGCGCCAGCAGCTTGGGGGGTGAGGGTGAATACACCTTC
-,TRBJ2-7,-,11,TRBV28,CASSPYYEQYF,TGTGCCAGCAGCCCTTACTACGAGCAGTACTTC
-,TRBJ2-5,-,13,TRBV19,CASSIRRQETQYF,TGTGCCAGTAGTATACGGAGACAAGAGACCCAGTACTTC
-,TRBJ2-7,-,14,TRBV28,CASSLPDAAYEQYF,TGTGCCAGCAGTTTACCGGACGCGGCCTACGAGCAGTACTTC
-,TRBJ2-7,-,15,TRBV27,CASSSLSWGVSEQYF,TGTGCCAGCAGTTCCCTTTCATGGGGAGTCTCCGAGCAGTACTTC
-,TRBJ2-6,-,15,TRBV2,CASQLQSSGANVLTF,TGTGCCAGCCAACTCCAGAGCTCTGGGGCCAACGTCCTGACTTTC
TRBD2,TRBJ2-5,-,15,TRBV5-1,CASNLAGGGEETQYF,TGCGCCAGCAACCTGGCTGGGGGAGGGGAAGAGACCCAGTACTTC
-,TRBJ1-1,-,15,TRBV5-1,CASSLAGSSNTEAFF,TGCGCCAGCAGCTTGGCCGGCAGCTCGAACACTGAAGCTTTCTTT
TRBD2,TRBJ2-1,-,16,TRBV19,CASSTRLAGSSNEQFF,TGTGCCAGTAGTACACGACTAGCGGGATCGTCCAATGAGCAGTTCTTC
-,TRBJ1-2,-,15,TRBV29-1,CSVTNPDGANYGYTF,TGCAGCGTTACTAATCCGGACGGGGCTAACTATGGCTACACCTTC
TRBD2,TRBJ2-1,-,14,TRBV10-2,CASLLAGVVNEQFF,TGCGCCAGTCTCCTAGCGGGAGTGGTCAATGAGCAGTTCTTC
TRBD2,TRBJ2-2,-,16,TRBV4-2,CASSQMGGTNTGELFF,TGTGCCAGCAGCCAGATGGGGGGGACGAACACCGGGGAGCTGTTTTTT
TRBD1,TRBJ1-4,-,16,TRBV2,CASTRTGGGTNEKLFF,TGTGCCAGCACTAGGACAGGGGGTGGAACTAATGAAAAACTGTTTTTT
TRBD2,TRBJ2-1,-,17,TRBV5-1,CASSPGRTSGTYNEQFF,TGCGCCAGCAGCCCAGGAAGGACTAGCGGCACCTACAATGAGCAGTTCTTC
-,TRBJ2-1,-,15,TRBV7-3,CASSAIASSYNEQFF,TGTGCCAGCAGCGCCATAGCTAGCTCCTACAATGAGCAGTTCTTC
-,TRBJ2-2,-,14,TRBV11-2,CASSIQENTGELFF,TGTGCCAGCAGCATACAGGAGAACACCGGGGAGCTGTTTTTT
TRBD1,TRBJ1-3,-,14,TRBV30,CAWWTGGRGNTIYF,TGTGCCTGGTGGACAGGGGGGCGTGGAAACACCATATATTTT
-,TRBJ1-2,-,12,TRBV29-1,CRGRTRRYGYTF,TGCAGGGGACGGACACGGAGGTATGGCTACACCTTC
TRBD1,TRBJ2-3,-,16,TRBV30,CAWSIGGTGPTDTQYF,TGTGCCTGGAGTATCGGCGGGACAGGGCCCACAGATACGCAGTATTTT
-,TRBJ1-1,-,15,TRBV18,CASSPPRFMNTEAFF,TGTGCCAGCTCACCACCGAGGTTCATGAACACTGAAGCTTTCTTT
-,TRBJ1-1,-,14,TRBV5-6,CASSGGHLNTEAFF,TGTGCCAGCAGCGGGGGACACCTAAACACTGAAGCTTTCTTT